The rows below give T cell receptor beta chains drawn from one sample of a study of T cell responses to AZD1222 COVID-19 vaccine. Generated by immunoSEQ multiplex PCR, the TCRdb table keeps only in-frame clones and is missing some. Of 120,000 or so clones detected, around 83% appear once; the ten largest clones hold around 2.9%. The sequenced sample was peripheral blood, obtained 28 days after the second AZD1222 dose. The receptors come from an adult who received the AZD1222 COVID-19 vaccine. Each CDR3 is given with its conserved first and last residue. The D gene is left open where the match is weak. Rows give clone size only sometimes, using once, few, many, or a class for an expanded clone.

>TRBV2|TRBD2|once|TRBJ2-3
CASLGWGLHSGGRTDTQYF
TGTGCCAGCTTGGGTTGGGGCCTACATAGCGGGGGTCGCACAGATACGCAGTATTTT
>TRBV5-1|TRBD2|NA|TRBJ2-4
CASSSTLAGINIQYF
TGCGCCAGCAGCTCTACACTAGCGGGGATCAACATTCAGTACTTC
>TRBV6-5|TRBD1|NA|TRBJ2-6
CASSYQGATGANVLTF
TGTGCCAGCAGTTACCAGGGGGCCACCGGGGCCAACGTCCTGACTTTC
>TRBV7-6|TRBD2|NA|TRBJ2-5
CASTNSGATQETQYF
TGTGCCAGCACAAACAGCGGGGCCACCCAAGAGACCCAGTACTTC
>TRBV7-2|TRBD1|NA|TRBJ1-2
CASSHWDRPVGGYTF
TGTGCCAGCAGCCACTGGGACAGGCCTGTGGGTGGCTACACCTTC
>TRBV7-9|TRBD1|NA|TRBJ1-4
CASSSEGQGSEKLFF
TGTGCCAGCAGCTCCGAGGGACAGGGTTCTGAAAAACTGTTTTTT
>TRBV19|NA|NA|TRBJ1-1
CASSIGGEAFF
TGTGCCAGTAGTATTGGAGGTGAAGCTTTCTTT
>TRBV7-2|NA|NA|TRBJ2-3
CASSLYTDTQYF
TGTGCCAGCAGCCTTTACACAGATACGCAGTATTTT
>TRBV9|NA|NA|TRBJ1-5
CASSVGGSQPQHF
TGTGCCAGCAGCGTTGGGGGCAGTCAGCCCCAGCATTTT
>TRBV6-5|NA|NA|TRBJ1-1
CASSSTVEAFF
TGTGCCAGCAGTTCGACAGTTGAAGCTTTCTTT
>TRBV19|NA|once|TRBJ1-6
CASRGSSYNSPLHF
TGTGCCAGTAGAGGGAGCTCCTATAATTCACCCCTCCACTTT
>TRBV5-1|TRBD1|NA|TRBJ1-5
CASSVGTGKANQPQHF
TGCGCCAGCAGCGTGGGGACAGGAAAAGCCAATCAGCCCCAGCATTTT
>TRBV12-3/TRBV12-4|NA|NA|TRBJ1-1
CASRPKGGTEAFF
TGTGCCAGCAGGCCCAAGGGGGGGACTGAAGCTTTCTTT
>TRBV7-9|NA|few|TRBJ1-1
CASSLGSGNTEAFF
TGTGCCAGCAGCTTAGGTTCGGGGAACACTGAAGCTTTCTTT
>TRBV30|NA|NA|TRBJ1-3
CAWSLGDTTIYF
TGTGCCTGGAGTCTCGGGGACACGACCATATATTTT
>TRBV12-3/TRBV12-4|NA|NA|TRBJ2-3
CASRYTDTQYF
TGTGCCAGCAGGTACACAGATACGCAGTATTTT
>TRBV3-1/TRBV3-2|TRBD1|NA|TRBJ2-7
CASSPILTGTYEQYF
TGTGCCAGCAGCCCAATCCTGACAGGGACCTACGAGCAGTACTTC